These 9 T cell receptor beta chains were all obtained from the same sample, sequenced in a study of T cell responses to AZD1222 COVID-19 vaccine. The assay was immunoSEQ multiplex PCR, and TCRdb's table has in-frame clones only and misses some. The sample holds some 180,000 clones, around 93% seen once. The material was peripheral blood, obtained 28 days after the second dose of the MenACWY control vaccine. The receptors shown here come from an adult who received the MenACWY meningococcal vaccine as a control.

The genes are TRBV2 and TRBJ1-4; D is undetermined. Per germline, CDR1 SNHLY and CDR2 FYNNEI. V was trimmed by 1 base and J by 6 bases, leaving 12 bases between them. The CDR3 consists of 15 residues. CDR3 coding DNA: TGTGCCAGCAGTGAAGTCCCGACAATCGATGAAAAACTGTTTTTT. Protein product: CASSEVPTIDEKLFF.

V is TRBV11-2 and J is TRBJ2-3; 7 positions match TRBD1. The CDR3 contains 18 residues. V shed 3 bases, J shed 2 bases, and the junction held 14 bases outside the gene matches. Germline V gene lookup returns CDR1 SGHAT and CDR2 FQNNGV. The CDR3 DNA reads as TGTGCCAGCAGCTTTGACACAGGGGTGGGTTTTACCACAGATACGCAGTATTTT. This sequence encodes CASSFDTGVGFTTDTQYF.

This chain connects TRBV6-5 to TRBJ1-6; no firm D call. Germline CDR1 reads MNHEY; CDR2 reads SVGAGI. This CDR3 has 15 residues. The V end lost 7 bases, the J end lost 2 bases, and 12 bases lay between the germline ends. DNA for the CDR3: TGTGCCAGCACCCTGGACGCGACCTATAATTCACCCCTCCACTTT. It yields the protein CASTLDATYNSPLHF.

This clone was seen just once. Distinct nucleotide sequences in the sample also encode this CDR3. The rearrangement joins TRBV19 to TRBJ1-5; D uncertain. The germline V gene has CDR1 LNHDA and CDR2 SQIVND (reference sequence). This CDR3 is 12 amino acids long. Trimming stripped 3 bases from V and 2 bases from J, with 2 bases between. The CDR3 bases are TGTGCCAGTAGTATTGGCAATCAGCCCCAGCATTTT. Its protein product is CASSIGNQPQHF.

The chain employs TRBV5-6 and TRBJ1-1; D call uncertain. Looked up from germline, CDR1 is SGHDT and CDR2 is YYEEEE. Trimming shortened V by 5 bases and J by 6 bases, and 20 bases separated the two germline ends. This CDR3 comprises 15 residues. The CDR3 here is CASSLPGVAAAEAFF. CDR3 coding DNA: TGTGCCAGCAGTTTGCCGGGAGTCGCGGCGGCTGAAGCTTTCTTT.

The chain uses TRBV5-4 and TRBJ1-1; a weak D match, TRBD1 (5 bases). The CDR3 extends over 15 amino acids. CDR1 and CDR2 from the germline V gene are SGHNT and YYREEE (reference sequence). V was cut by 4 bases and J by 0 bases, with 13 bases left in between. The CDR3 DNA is TGTGCCAGCAGCCCGGGGGGTGATATGAACACTGAAGCTTTCTTT. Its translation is CASSPGGDMNTEAFF.

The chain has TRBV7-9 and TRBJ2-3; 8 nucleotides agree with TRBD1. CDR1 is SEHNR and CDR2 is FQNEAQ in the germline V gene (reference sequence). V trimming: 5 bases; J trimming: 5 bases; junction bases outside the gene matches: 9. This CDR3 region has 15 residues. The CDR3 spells CASSPRTGSRDTQYF. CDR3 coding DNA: TGTGCCAGCAGCCCCAGGACAGGGTCAAGAGATACGCAGTATTTT.

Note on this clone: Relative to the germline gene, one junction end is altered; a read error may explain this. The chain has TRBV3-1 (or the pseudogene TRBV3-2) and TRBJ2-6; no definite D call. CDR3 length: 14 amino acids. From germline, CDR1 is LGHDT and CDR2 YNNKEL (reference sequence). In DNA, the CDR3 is TGTGCCAGCAGTCAAGCCTCTGGGGCCAACGTCCTGACTTTC. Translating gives CASSQASGANVLTF.

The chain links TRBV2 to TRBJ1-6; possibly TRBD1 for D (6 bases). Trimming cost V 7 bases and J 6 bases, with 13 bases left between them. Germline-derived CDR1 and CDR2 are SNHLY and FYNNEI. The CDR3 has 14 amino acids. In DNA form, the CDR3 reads TGTGCCAGCATAGTCGGGACAAGTAATTCACCCCTCCACTTT. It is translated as CASIVGTSNSPLHF.